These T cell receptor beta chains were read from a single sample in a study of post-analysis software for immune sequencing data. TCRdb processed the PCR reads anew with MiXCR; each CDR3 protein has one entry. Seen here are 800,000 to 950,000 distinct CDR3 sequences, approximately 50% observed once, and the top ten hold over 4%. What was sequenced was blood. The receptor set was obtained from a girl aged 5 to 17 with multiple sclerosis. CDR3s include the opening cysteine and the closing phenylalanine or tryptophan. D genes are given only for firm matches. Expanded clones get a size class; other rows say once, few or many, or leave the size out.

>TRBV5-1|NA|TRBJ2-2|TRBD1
CASKLLGQGSTGELFF
TGCGCCAGCAAGTTATTGGGACAGGGTTCTACCGGGGAGCTGTTTTTT
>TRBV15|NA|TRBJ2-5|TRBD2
CATSRVLAGEYVGETQYF
TGTGCCACCAGCAGAGTTCTAGCGGGGGAATACGTAGGGGAGACCCAGTACTTC
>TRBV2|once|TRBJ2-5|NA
CASSATGGGTQYF
TGTGCCAGCAGTGCGACAGGCGGTGGGACCCAGTACTTC
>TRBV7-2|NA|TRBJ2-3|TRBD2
CASTRRRASGGTDTQYF
TGTGCCAGCACCCGTCGCCGGGCTAGCGGGGGCACAGATACGCAGTATTTT
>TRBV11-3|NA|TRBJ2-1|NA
CASSLGIGGLTNEQFF
TGTGCCAGCAGCTTAGGTATAGGGGGACTAACCAATGAGCAGTTCTTC
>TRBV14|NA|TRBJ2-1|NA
CASSIPRGTHNEQFF
TGTGCCAGCAGCATTCCCCGGGGGACCCACAATGAGCAGTTCTTC
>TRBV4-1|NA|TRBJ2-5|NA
CASSQTSTQETQYF
TGCGCCAGCAGCCAAACCTCTACCCAAGAGACCCAGTACTTC
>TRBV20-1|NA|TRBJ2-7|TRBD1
CSARDPWTGTSYEQYF
TGCAGTGCTAGAGACCCCTGGACAGGGACCTCCTACGAGCAGTACTTC
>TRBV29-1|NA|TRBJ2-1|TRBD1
CSVEGQATYNEQFF
TGCAGCGTAGAGGGACAGGCCACCTACAATGAGCAGTTCTTC
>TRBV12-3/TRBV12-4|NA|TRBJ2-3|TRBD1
CASSAYMTGVTQYF
TGTGCCAGCAGTGCCTATATGACAGGGGTTACGCAGTATTTT
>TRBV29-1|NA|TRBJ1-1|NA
CSVEGSAEAFF
TGCAGCGTGGAAGGGTCCGCTGAAGCTTTCTTT
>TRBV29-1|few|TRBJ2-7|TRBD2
CSVQGGMGLAGGPSYEQYF
TGCAGCGTCCAGGGGGGTATGGGACTAGCGGGAGGCCCCTCCTACGAGCAGTACTTC
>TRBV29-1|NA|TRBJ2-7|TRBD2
CSVGLAGDYEQYF
TGCAGCGTTGGGCTAGCGGGAGACTACGAGCAGTACTTC
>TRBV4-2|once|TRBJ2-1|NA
CASSRNWGATSYNEQFF
TGTGCCAGCAGCCGCAACTGGGGGGCCACCTCCTACAATGAGCAGTTCTTC
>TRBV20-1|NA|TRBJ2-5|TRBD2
CSARDPKLAEFQETQYF
TGCAGTGCTAGAGACCCTAAACTAGCGGAGTTCCAAGAGACCCAGTACTTC
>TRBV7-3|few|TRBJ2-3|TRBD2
CASSPRSTGGRADTQYF
TGTGCCAGCAGCCCGCGTTCGACGGGAGGGCGTGCAGATACGCAGTATTTT
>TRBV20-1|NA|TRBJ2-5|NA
CSARDRPLLGGETQYF
TGCAGTGCTAGAGATCGGCCGCTACTAGGTGGAGAGACCCAGTACTTC
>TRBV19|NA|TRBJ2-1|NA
CASSIRDEQFF
TGTGCCAGTAGCATCCGGGATGAGCAGTTCTTC
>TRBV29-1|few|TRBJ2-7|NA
CSVPSLAGGYEQYF
TGCAGCGTTCCATCACTCGCCGGGGGATACGAGCAGTACTTC
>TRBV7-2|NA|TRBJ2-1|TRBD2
CASSATGTTHNEQFF
TGTGCCAGTAGTGCTACCGGGACTACCCACAATGAGCAGTTCTTC
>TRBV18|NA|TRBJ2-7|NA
CASSSSRAPSFYEQYF
TGTGCCAGCTCATCATCTAGAGCCCCTTCTTTTTACGAGCAGTACTTC
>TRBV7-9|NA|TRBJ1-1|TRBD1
CASRQGLEAEAFF
TGTGCCAGTAGACAGGGGCTGGAGGCTGAAGCTTTCTTT
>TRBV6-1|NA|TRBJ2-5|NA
CASSEGTARETQYF
TGTGCCAGCAGTGAAGGGACAGCCCGTGAGACCCAGTACTTC
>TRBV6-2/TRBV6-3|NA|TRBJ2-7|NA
CASTQTPGLAYEQYF
TGTGCCAGCACTCAAACCCCCGGGCTAGCGTACGAGCAGTACTTC
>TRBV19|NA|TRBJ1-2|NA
CASSTPVGRGNYDYTF
TGTGCCAGTAGTACCCCCGTGGGTAGGGGGAACTATGACTACACCTTC
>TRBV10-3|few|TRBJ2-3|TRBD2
CAISVNSGGRTDTQYF
TGTGCCATCAGTGTGAATAGCGGGGGACGCACAGATACGCAGTATTTT
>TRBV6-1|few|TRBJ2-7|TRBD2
CASTPGRVHEQYF
TGTGCCAGCACCCCCGGGAGGGTCCACGAGCAGTACTTC
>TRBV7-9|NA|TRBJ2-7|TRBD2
CASSDAGGRDEQYF
TGTGCCAGCAGCGACGCGGGGGGGAGGGACGAGCAGTACTTC